This T cell receptor beta chain was captured by sequencing in a study of blood T cell repertoires in COVID-19. This clone was seen only once. Profiling relied on immunoSEQ multiplex PCR, and the TCRdb table lists in-frame clones only, not all of them. Altogether roughly 180,000 clones are present, around 80% being singletons, with the ten largest covering around an eighth. The cohort comprised adults aged about 18 to 100 years residing in about two dozen US areas. Grouping used clinical history reported by participants in a survey and questionnaire. Input material: PBMCs or T cells enriched from blood (not recorded which). This sequence was found in a man between 60 and 75 years old who had been exposed to COVID-19.

The CDR3 nucleotides read TGTGCCAGCAGTTCATGGACAGGGGGCAGGGACACTGAAGCTTTCTTT. It is translated as CASSSWTGGRDTEAFF. The chain recombines TRBV6-5 with TRBJ1-1; TRBD1 matches 11 bases. Germline loops: CDR1 MNHEY, CDR2 SVGAGI. The V segment lost 4 bases and the J segment 3 bases; nucleotides outside the gene matches: 7. The CDR3 consists of 16 residues.